This T cell receptor beta chain derives from a study of human T cells and chemical hapten exposure. Looking at the study overall: A roughly 2 cm by roughly 2 cm inner upper arm patch received 2% DPC for sensitization. Upper-back patch tests with 0.01% DPC were read at 6 days. Yields of TCR per sample differed, chiefly owing to small differences in pooled library volume.

Specified time point: patch test 1, 2 weeks after DPC sensitization. The sample's treatment: therapeutic diphenylcyclopropenone sensitization with weekly scalp DPC. This CDR3 has 14 amino acids. The germline gives CDR1 MNHNY, CDR2 SVGAGI (reference sequence). On this clonotype itself: What it recognizes is unknown. This may stem from a read error, because a much larger clone lies one nucleotide away.

General study results and limits: Relative to controls, expanded TCRs formed significantly more large CDR3 similarity clusters.

TCRdb recomputed calls from the RACE reads with MiXCR, one row per CDR3 protein. The table lists more than 65,000 distinct CDR3 sequences, around 7.8% of them singletons. The TCR sequence derives from a woman in her twenties or thirties with alopecia areata. Some clones in this sample may be carry-over from other donors' samples. The sequences come from whole blood, collected in connection with sensitization to the hapten diphenylcyclopropenone (DPC). V and J are TRBV6-6 and TRBJ1-5, with D unclear. The CDR3 loop reads CASVRGIVDQPQNF. The CDR3 DNA reads TGTGCCAGCGTGAGAGGGATTGTCGATCAGCCCCAGAATTTT.